Sequencing of this T cell receptor (beta chain) was carried out in a study of PD-L1 blockade in urothelial cancer. Across the whole study: T cells were recovered from blood samples at a median of roughly 130,000.

Each PCR had synthetic TCR analog templates added to it as a spike-in. Assay used: immunoSEQ multiplex PCR; TCRdb lists only in-frame clones, some missing. The data hold around 56,000 clones, with 70% to 90% observed a single time. Germline CDR1 and CDR2: SEHNR and FQNEAQ (reference sequence). The V gene end was trimmed by 5 bases and the J gene end by 7 bases; junction bases not matched to a gene: 8. The CDR3 has 16 amino acids. This sequence joins TRBV7-9 and TRBJ1-6, with TRBD1 matching 10 bases. The material was PBMCs, obtained around atezolizumab (anti-PD-L1) treatment. The sequence was obtained from a man aged 50 or older with urothelial cancer. CDR3 region: CASSAAPGQGNSPLHF. The CDR3 coding sequence is TGTGCCAGCAGCGCGGCCCCGGGACAGGGGAATTCACCCCTCCACTTT.